This T cell receptor (beta chain) was captured in a study of radiotherapy plus CTLA-4 blockade in lung cancer (dated by TCRdb to the late 2010s). Describing the broader study: Among enrolled patients, roughly 18% had an objective response and about 30% reached disease control.

Library creation used the immunoSEQ multiplex PCR assay. TCRdb stores this immuneACCESS table with in-frame sequences only. Part of the clones is absent; in the studies checked, under half of the shortfall reflects unresolved V genes, and no reason is known for the rest. This sample lists 85,000 to 120,000 clones; about 84% were detected once. The ten largest clones add up to about 2.2% of the sample. The study tested focal radiation therapy combined with CTLA-4 blockade (ipilimumab) in patients with chemo-refractory metastatic non-small-cell lung cancer. Paper-wide results and their limitations: TCR clones derived from tumors expanded in peripheral blood after treatment with radiotherapy and ipilimumab. The strongest predictors of response were reported to be early dynamic shifts in blood T cell clones along with a rise in serum interferon-beta following radiation.

A note on this clone: No antigen is known for it. Within one base of it there is no much larger clone, and no base qualities were kept.

Its CDR3 holds 14 amino acids, cysteine through phenylalanine. Only CDR3 DNA remains: 42 bases, in frame from the first base. CDR1 and CDR2 (MNHEY, SVGAGI) derive from the germline V gene. V loses 4 bases at its end and J loses 3 bases; junction bases beyond the gene matches: 6. Rearrangement joined TRBV6-5 to TRBJ2-7, with TRBD1 matching 7 junction bases. The sequence was collected from a human donor with non-small cell lung cancer that progressed on radiotherapy plus ipilimumab. Some clones in this sample may be carry-over from other donors' samples. This specimen consisted of peripheral blood, obtained from a patient treated with radiotherapy plus ipilimumab. The CDR3 loop reads CASSSQGSDYEQYF. The DNA reads TGTGCCAGCAGTTCACAGGGGAGTGACTACGAGCAGTACTTC.